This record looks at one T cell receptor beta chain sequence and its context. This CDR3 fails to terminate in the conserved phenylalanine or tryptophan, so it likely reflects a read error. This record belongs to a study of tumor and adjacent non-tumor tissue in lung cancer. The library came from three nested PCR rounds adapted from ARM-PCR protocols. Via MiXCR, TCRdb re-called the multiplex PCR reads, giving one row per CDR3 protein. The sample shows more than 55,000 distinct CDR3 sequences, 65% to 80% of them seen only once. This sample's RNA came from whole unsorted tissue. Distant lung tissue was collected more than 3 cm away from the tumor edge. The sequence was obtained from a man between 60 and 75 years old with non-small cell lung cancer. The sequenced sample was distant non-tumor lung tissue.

CDR3: CASSLGTEELFL. The CDR3 DNA is TGTGCCAGCAGCTTAGGGACCGAGGAGCTGTTTTTG. The gene calls are TRBV7-9 and TRBJ2-2; no clear D. Germline CDR1 and CDR2: SEHNR and FQNEAQ (reference sequence). The CDR3 is 12 amino acids.